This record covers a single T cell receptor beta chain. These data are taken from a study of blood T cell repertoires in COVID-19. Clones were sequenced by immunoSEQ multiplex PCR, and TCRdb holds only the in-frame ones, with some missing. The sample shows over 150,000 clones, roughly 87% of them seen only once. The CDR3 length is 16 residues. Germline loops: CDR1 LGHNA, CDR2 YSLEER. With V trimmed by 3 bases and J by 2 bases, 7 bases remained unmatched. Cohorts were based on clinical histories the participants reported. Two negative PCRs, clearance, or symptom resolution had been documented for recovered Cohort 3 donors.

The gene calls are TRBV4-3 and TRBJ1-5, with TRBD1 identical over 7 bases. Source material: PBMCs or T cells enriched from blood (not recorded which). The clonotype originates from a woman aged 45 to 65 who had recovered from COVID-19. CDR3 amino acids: CASSQDRTGRNQPQHF. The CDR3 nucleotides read TGCGCCAGCAGCCAGGACAGGACAGGTCGCAATCAGCCCCAGCATTTT.